Listed below are T cell receptor beta chains from one sample, sequenced in a study of naive and memory T cell subsets. One entry per CDR3 protein results from TCRdb running MiXCR on the UMI-ligation and nested PCR reads. Of around 31,000 distinct CDR3 sequences listed, roughly 6.6% are singletons. Source: skin, taken from a tuberculin skin test site. All receptors derive from an adult in good health. Each CDR3 is given with its conserved first and last residue. The D gene is left open where the match is weak. A clone size is listed for some rows: how often the clone was seen (once, few, many), or a class if it is expanded.

size	D	J	V	DNA	CDR3
many	TRBD1	TRBJ1-1	TRBV12-3/TRBV12-4	TGTGCCAGCAGTTCACCGACAGGGGTTGGCACTGAAGCTTTCTTT	CASSSPTGVGTEAFF
few	.	TRBJ2-1	TRBV7-9	TGTGCCAGCAGCTTAGCGGTCCGAAGCTCCTACAATGAGCAGTTCTTC	CASSLAVRSSYNEQFF
.	TRBD1	TRBJ1-1	TRBV9	TGTGCCAGCAGCGTAGAGGCGGGAGGGGGCTCTAACACTGAAGCTTTCTTT	CASSVEAGGGSNTEAFF
medium-sized	.	TRBJ2-7	TRBV7-9	TGTGCCAGCAGCTTAGGAAGGGTACCCTACGAGCAGTACTTC	CASSLGRVPYEQYF
many	.	TRBJ2-1	TRBV7-9	TGTGCCAGCAGCCCATCCACGAGCTCCTACAATGAGCAGTTCTTC	CASSPSTSSYNEQFF
many	.	TRBJ1-1	TRBV5-1	TGCGCCAGCAGCTCGTCGGCTGACACTGAAGCTTTCTTT	CASSSSADTEAFF
many	TRBD1	TRBJ2-5	TRBV11-3	TGTGCCAGCAGCTTAGGGGGACAGGAGCAGACCCAGTACTTC	CASSLGGQEQTQYF
.	.	TRBJ1-2	TRBV2	TGTGCCAGCAGTGGATGGGCAGGTGCCGGCCCCAGCTATGGCGACACCTTC	CASSGWAGAGPSYGDTF
.	.	TRBJ1-5	TRBV13	TGTGCCAGCAGCCTTAGTCGGCCCCTGGGGGGGCGCGGTCAGCCCCAGCATTTT	CASSLSRPLGGRGQPQHF
many	TRBD1	TRBJ2-3	TRBV6-5	TGTGCCAGTAGGGGACAGGGTTTGGCAACAGATACGCAGTATTTT	CASRGQGLATDTQYF
.	.	TRBJ2-2	TRBV7-6	TGTGCCAGCAGCTTACGGGCAGGGAATAACGGGGAGCTGTTTTTT	CASSLRAGNNGELFF
many	.	TRBJ2-1	TRBV5-4	TGTGCCAGCAGCTTGCATGGCAGGCACAATGAGCAGTTCTTC	CASSLHGRHNEQFF
many	.	TRBJ1-5	TRBV10-3	TGTGCCATCAGTGTCAGGGGCAATCAGCCCCAGCATTTT	CAISVRGNQPQHF
.	.	TRBJ1-1	TRBV3-1	TGTGCCAGCAGCCCATCTCTGTTCAGGCTGAACACTGAAGCTTTCTTT	CASSPSLFRLNTEAFF
.	.	TRBJ1-1	TRBV18	TGTGCCAGCTCAACCGCCTCGAACACTGAAGCTTTCTTT	CASSTASNTEAFF
.	TRBD1	TRBJ1-6	TRBV20-1	TGCAGTGCTAGATTAGGGGGCCGAACATATAATTCACCCCTCCACTTT	CSARLGGRTYNSPLHF
many	.	TRBJ2-2	TRBV5-8	TGTGCCAGCAGCTTGGGCGTGTCGAACACCGGGGAGCTGTTTTTT	CASSLGVSNTGELFF
many	.	TRBJ1-4	TRBV11-2	TGTGCCAGCAGCTTTCCGACAGGAGTTGGAGAAAAACTGTTTTTT	CASSFPTGVGEKLFF
many	TRBD1	TRBJ2-4	TRBV7-2	TGTGCCAGCAGCCCGGTAGGACAGGGGGCGCCGGGAAACATTCAGTACTTC	CASSPVGQGAPGNIQYF
few	.	TRBJ1-2	TRBV25-1	TGTGCCAGCAGTGGTATGGACGGTGGATTTAGCGGCTACACCTTC	CASSGMDGGFSGYTF
many	TRBD2	TRBJ2-1	TRBV20-1	TGCAGTGCCCAGAGCCAGCGGGGAGGCCCCTACAATGAGCAGTTCTTC	CSAQSQRGGPYNEQFF
many	TRBD1	TRBJ1-2	TRBV3-1	TGTGCCAGCAGCCTGACCGGGACAGGGGTTTATGGCTACACCTTC	CASSLTGTGVYGYTF
many	.	TRBJ2-7	TRBV7-9	TGTGCCAGCAGCTTGGGAACAGAGAACGAGCAGTACTTC	CASSLGTENEQYF
many	TRBD2	TRBJ2-2	TRBV20-1	TGCAGTGCTAGAGATGGGAAACGGGGGGCGAACACCGGGGAGCTGTTTTTT	CSARDGKRGANTGELFF
.	TRBD2	TRBJ2-1	TRBV29-1	TGCAGCGGGAAAAGCGGGGGGATCAATGAGCAGTTCTTC	CSGKSGGINEQFF
many	.	TRBJ2-5	TRBV29-1	TGCAGCGTCACCAGAGAGACCCAGTACTTC	CSVTRETQYF
many	.	TRBJ1-1	TRBV27	TGTGCCAGCAGTTCGCGAACGTGGGGCACTGAAGCTTTCTTT	CASSSRTWGTEAFF
.	.	TRBJ1-5	TRBV19	TGTGCCAGTAGTATCGCCGACGGGCTGCCTTTCAATCAGCCCCAGCATTTT	CASSIADGLPFNQPQHF
many	.	TRBJ1-1	TRBV20-1	TGCAGTGCACCTTGGGGAGCTGAAGCTTTCTTT	CSAPWGAEAFF
many	.	TRBJ2-2	TRBV5-4	TGTGCCAGCAGCCTTGATTCACGGAGCACCGGGGAGCTGTTTTTT	CASSLDSRSTGELFF
many	TRBD1	TRBJ2-2	TRBV14	TGTGCCAGCAGCCCCTGGACAGGGACCGGGGAGCTGTTTTTT	CASSPWTGTGELFF
many	TRBD2	TRBJ2-1	TRBV5-1	TGCGCCAGCAGCTTGCCCACTAGCGGGGGGGCCAATGAGCAGTTCTTC	CASSLPTSGGANEQFF
few	.	TRBJ1-4	TRBV19	TGTGCCAGTAGATCCCCGGGGCGCACTAATGAAAAACTGTTTTTT	CASRSPGRTNEKLFF
many	.	TRBJ2-7	TRBV7-9	TGTGCCAGCAGCCAGACAGATAGGGCCGACATCCAGTACGAGCAGTACTTC	CASSQTDRADIQYEQYF
few	TRBD2	TRBJ2-1	TRBV3-1	TGTGCCAGCGGGGGGGCCTACAATGAGCAGTTCTTC	CASGGAYNEQFF
.	TRBD2	TRBJ2-3	TRBV20-1	TGCAGTGCTAGAGATACCGGGACTAGCAGTTTGAGAGATACGCAGTATTTT	CSARDTGTSSLRDTQYF
many	.	TRBJ2-3	TRBV7-2	TGTGCCAGCAGCCCGAGCCTCAATACGCAGTATTTT	CASSPSLNTQYF
.	.	TRBJ1-6	TRBV2	TGTGCCAGCCGGCTAAATCCACGGTCACCCCTCCACTTT	CASRLNPRSPLHF
many	TRBD1	TRBJ2-7	TRBV2	TGTGCCAGCACCGACAGGGGGCAGGGCGAGCAGTACTTC	CASTDRGQGEQYF
few	.	TRBJ1-1	TRBV25-1	TGTGCCAGCAGTGACCACAGGGCCTCCAGGGACACTGAAGCTTTCTTT	CASSDHRASRDTEAFF
few	.	TRBJ2-1	TRBV6-6	TGTGCCAGCAACGGGGATCTGGCTGAGCAGTTCTTC	CASNGDLAEQFF
many	.	TRBJ1-1	TRBV7-2	TGTGCCAGCAGCGGATCGACAGGATGGACTGAAGCTTTCTTT	CASSGSTGWTEAFF
many	.	TRBJ1-2	TRBV10-2	TGCGCCAGCACCCCCTCGTGGGGTGGCTATGGCTACACCTTC	CASTPSWGGYGYTF